This TCR beta chain was identified in a study of siplizumab effects on memory and regulatory T cells. Study outcomes and limitations: Proliferating Tregs from siplizumab cultures lacked functional confirmation of suppression. Fewer alloreactive sequences mapped to unstimulated CD4+ memory cells under siplizumab.

Some clones are missing from TCRdb's copy, which holds only in-frame ones; the method was immunoSEQ multiplex PCR. The data hold fewer than 110,000 clones, with roughly 91% observed a single time. The germline gives CDR1 SGHNT, CDR2 YYREEE (reference sequence). Trimming stripped 4 bases from V and 6 bases from J, with 17 bases between. The CDR3 contains 15 residues. As concerns this clone: Antigen specificity is unknown.

The source material was non-Treg CD4+ T cells sorted from blood. The genes are TRBV5-4 and TRBJ2-1; D might be TRBD2 (6 bases). The TCR originated in a human donor in good health. The CDR3 loop is CASSEWGGGTNEQFF. CDR3 bases: TGTGCCAGCAGCGAGTGGGGCGGCGGGACCAATGAGCAGTTCTTC.